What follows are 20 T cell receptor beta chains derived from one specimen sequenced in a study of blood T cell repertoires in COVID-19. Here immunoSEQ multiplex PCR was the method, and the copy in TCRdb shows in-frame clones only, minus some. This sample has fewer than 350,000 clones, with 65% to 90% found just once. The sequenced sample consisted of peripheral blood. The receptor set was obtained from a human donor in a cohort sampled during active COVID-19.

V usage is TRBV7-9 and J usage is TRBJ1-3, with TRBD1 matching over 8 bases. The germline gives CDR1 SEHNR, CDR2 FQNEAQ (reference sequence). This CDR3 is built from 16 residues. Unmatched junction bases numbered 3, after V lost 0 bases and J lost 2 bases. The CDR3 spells CASSLASGGPGNTIYF. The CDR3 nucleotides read TGTGCCAGCAGCTTAGCCTCAGGGGGCCCTGGAAACACCATATATTTT. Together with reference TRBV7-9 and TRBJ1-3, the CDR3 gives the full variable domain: DTGVSQNPRHKITKRGQNVTFRCDPISEHNRLYWYRQTLGQGPEFLTYFQNEAQLEKSRLLSDRFSAERPKGSFSTLEIQRTEQGDSAMYLCASSLASGGPGNTIYFGEGSWLTVV.

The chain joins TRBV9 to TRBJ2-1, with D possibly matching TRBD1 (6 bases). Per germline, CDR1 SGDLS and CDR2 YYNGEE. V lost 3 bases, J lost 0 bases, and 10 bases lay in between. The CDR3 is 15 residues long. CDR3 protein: CASSATGSSYNEQFF. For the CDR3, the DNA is TGTGCCAGCAGCGCCACAGGGAGCTCCTACAATGAGCAGTTCTTC.

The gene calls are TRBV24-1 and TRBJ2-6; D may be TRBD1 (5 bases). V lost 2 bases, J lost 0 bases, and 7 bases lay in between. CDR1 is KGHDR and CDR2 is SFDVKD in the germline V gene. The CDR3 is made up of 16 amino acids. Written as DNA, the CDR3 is TGTGCCACCAGTGATTCGACAGTCTCTGGGGCCAACGTCCTGACTTTC. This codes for CATSDSTVSGANVLTF.

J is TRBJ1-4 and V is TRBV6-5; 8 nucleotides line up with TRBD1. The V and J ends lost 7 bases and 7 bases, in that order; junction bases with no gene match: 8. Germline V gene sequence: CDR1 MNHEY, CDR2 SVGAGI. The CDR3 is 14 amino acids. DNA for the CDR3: TGTGCCAGCACACGAACAGGGGGGGGTGAAAAACTGTTTTTT. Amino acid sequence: CASTRTGGGEKLFF.

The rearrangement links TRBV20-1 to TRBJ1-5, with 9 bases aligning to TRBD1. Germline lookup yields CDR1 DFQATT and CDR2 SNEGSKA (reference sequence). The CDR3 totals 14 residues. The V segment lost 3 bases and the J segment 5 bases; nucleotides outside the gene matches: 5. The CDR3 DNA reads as TGCAGTGCTAGTTACGGGACAGGGTATCAGCCCCAGCATTTT. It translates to CSASYGTGYQPQHF.

The CDR3, as DNA: TGTGCCTGCCTGGACAGGGAAGGGTCTGAAGCTTTCTTT. Translating gives CACLDREGSEAFF. V and J are TRBV30 and TRBJ1-1; 8 bases match TRBD1. V lost 6 bases, J lost 6 bases, and 9 bases stayed unmatched. The germline CDR1 and CDR2 sequences are GTSNPN and SVGIG (reference sequence). This CDR3 is 13 amino acids long.

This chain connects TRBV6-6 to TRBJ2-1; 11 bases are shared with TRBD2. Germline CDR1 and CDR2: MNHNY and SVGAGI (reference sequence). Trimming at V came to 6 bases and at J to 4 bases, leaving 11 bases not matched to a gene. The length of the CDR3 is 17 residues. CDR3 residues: CASSRGPLAGGYNEQFF. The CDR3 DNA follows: TGTGCCAGCAGCCGAGGCCCCCTAGCGGGGGGTTACAATGAGCAGTTCTTC.

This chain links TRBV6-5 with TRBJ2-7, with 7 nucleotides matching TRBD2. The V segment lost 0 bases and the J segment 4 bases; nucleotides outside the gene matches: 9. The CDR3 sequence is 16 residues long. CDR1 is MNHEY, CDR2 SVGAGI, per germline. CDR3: CASSYSDVGRGYEQYF. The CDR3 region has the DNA TGTGCCAGCAGTTACTCGGATGTTGGGCGGGGGTACGAGCAGTACTTC.

CDR3 coding DNA: TGTGCCAGCAGTGAGAACTTCGCAACTAATGAAAAACTGTTTTTT. Encoded protein: CASSENFATNEKLFF. This chain links TRBV2 with TRBJ1-4; D uncertain. CDR3 length equals 15 residues. V gave up 3 bases and J gave up 0 bases, with 8 bases separating them. In germline, CDR1 is SNHLY, CDR2 FYNNEI.

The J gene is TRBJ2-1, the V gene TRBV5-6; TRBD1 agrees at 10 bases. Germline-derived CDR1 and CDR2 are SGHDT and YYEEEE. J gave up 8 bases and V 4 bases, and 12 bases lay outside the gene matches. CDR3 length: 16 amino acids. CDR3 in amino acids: CASSLNKGQGIYEQFF. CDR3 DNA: TGTGCCAGCAGCCTAAATAAGGGACAGGGGATCTATGAGCAGTTCTTC. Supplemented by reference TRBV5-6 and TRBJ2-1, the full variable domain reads DAGVTQSPTHLIKTRGQQVTLRCSPKSGHDTVSWYQQALGQGPQFIFQYYEEEERQRGNFPDRFSGHQFPNYSSELNVNALLLGDSALYLCASSLNKGQGIYEQFFGPGTRLTVL.

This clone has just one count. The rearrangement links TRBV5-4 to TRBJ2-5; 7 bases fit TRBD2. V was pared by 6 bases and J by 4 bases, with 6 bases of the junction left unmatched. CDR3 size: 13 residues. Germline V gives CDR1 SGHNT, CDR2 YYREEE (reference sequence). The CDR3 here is CASNPGGGETQYF. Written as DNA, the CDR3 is TGTGCCAGCAACCCCGGCGGGGGAGAGACCCAGTACTTC.

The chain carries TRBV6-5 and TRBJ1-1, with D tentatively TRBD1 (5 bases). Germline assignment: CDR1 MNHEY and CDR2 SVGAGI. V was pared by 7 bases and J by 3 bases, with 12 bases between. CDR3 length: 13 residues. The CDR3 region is CASINGGDTEAFF. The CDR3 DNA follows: TGTGCCAGCATCAACGGGGGGGACACTGAAGCTTTCTTT.

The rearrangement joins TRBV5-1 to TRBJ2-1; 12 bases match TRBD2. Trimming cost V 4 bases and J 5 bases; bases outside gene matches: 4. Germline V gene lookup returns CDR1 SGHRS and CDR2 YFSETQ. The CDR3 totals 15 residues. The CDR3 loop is CASSTGLAGNNEQFF. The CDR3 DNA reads TGCGCCAGCAGCACCGGACTAGCGGGGAACAATGAGCAGTTCTTC.

This CDR3 reads CAWKRVEEGFGYTF. The CDR3 nucleotides read TGTGCCTGGAAGAGAGTTGAGGAGGGATTTGGCTACACCTTC. This chain uses TRBV30 with TRBJ1-2; D gene unclear. Germline CDR1 is GTSNPN and CDR2 is SVGIG (reference sequence). V lost 4 bases and J 7 bases, leaving 19 bases between the germline ends. The CDR3 sequence is 14 residues long.

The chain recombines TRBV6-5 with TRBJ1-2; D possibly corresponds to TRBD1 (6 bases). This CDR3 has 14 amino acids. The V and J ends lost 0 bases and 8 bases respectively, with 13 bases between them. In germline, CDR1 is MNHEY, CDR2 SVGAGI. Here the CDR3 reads CASSYSGGAEGYTF. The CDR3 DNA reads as TGTGCCAGCAGTTACTCTGGGGGCGCCGAGGGCTACACCTTC.

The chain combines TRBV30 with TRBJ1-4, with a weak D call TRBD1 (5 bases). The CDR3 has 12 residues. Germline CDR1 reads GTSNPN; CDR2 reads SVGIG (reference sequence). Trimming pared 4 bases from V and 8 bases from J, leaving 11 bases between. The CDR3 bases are TGTGCCTGGAAGACTGGGGGGGAAAAACTGTTTTTT. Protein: CAWKTGGEKLFF.

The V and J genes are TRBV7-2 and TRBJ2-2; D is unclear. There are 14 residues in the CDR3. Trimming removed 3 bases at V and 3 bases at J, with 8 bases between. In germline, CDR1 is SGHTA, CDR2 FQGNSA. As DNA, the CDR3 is TGTGCCAGCAGCTTTGAGCGCGACACCGGGGAGCTGTTTTTT. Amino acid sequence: CASSFERDTGELFF.

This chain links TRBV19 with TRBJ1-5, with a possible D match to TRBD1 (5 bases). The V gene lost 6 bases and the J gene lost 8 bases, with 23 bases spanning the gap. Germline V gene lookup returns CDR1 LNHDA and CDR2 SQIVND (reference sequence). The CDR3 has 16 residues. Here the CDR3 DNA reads TGTGCCAGTAGGGTGGGGGACTCACGCCCAGAGAAGCCCCAGCATTTT. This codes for CASRVGDSRPEKPQHF.

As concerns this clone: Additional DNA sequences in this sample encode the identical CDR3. CDR3 residues: CASKLAESTDTQYF. The CDR3 DNA follows: TGTGCCAGCAAACTAGCGGAGAGCACAGATACGCAGTATTTT. The chain uses TRBV2 and TRBJ2-3; 8 bases are shared with TRBD2. This CDR3 spans 14 amino acids. V lost 7 bases to trimming and J lost 0 bases; unmatched junction nucleotides: 3. The germline V gene has CDR1 SNHLY and CDR2 FYNNEI.

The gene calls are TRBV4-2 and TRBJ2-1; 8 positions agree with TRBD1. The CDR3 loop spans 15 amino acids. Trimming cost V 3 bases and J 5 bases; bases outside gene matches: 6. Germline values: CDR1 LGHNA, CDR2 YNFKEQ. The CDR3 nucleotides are TGTGCCAGCAGCCAGGACAGGGCAAGGAACAATGAGCAGTTCTTC. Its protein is CASSQDRARNNEQFF.